Here is one T cell receptor beta chain with its context. V lost 5 bases, J lost 2 bases, and 5 bases stayed unmatched. Germline V gene lookup returns CDR1 SGHRS and CDR2 YFSETQ. This CDR3 region has 16 residues. This entry comes from a study of blood T cell repertoires in COVID-19. Overall study context: Samples representing acute and convalescent COVID-19 were sourced from the United States, Italy and Spain. From T cells, B-cell-depleted T cells, or PBMCs came the material, which was cDNA or gDNA.

Using immunoSEQ multiplex PCR, the repertoire was profiled, and TCRdb retains in-frame clones only, with some absent. The table records 60,000 to 75,000 clones, 75% to 95% of them present only once. While infection was still active, Seattle patients were enrolled and then followed longitudinally. The V and J genes are TRBV5-1 and TRBJ2-1, with 12 bases that match TRBD2. The clonotype comes from a man aged 35-49 years with COVID-19, enrolled during active disease. The sequencing input was peripheral blood. CDR3 region: CASREASGGAYNEQFF. The CDR3 DNA reads TGCGCCAGCAGGGAGGCTAGCGGGGGGGCCTACAATGAGCAGTTCTTC. The entire variable domain, with the rest obtained from reference TRBV5-1 and TRBJ2-1, is as follows: KAGVTQTPRYLIKTRGQQVTLSCSPISGHRSVSWYQQTPGQGLQFLFEYFSETQRNKGNFPGRFSGRQFSNSRSEMNVSTLELGDSALYLCASREASGGAYNEQFFGPGTRLTVL.